One T cell receptor (beta chain) is described in this entry. The data stem from a study of blood T cell repertoires in COVID-19. Original processing methods: Estimation of nucleated cell counts was performed using reference gene primer amplification. Sequenced by immunoSEQ multiplex PCR; TCRdb stores in-frame clones only, minus some. V and J calls and clone size are those listed in that table; D and trimming were worked out from the DNA. The sample has some 49,000 clones; less than 85% are singletons. What was sequenced was peripheral blood. The source of this sequence is a human donor in a cohort sampled during active COVID-19.

CDR3 loop: CASSFNRGPSYEQYF. CDR3 coding DNA: TGTGCCAGCAGCTTTAACAGGGGACCCTCCTACGAGCAGTACTTC. The chain has TRBV13 and TRBJ2-7; 7 nucleotides line up with TRBD1. The CDR3 is 15 residues long. V lost 3 bases, J lost 0 bases, and 5 bases stayed unmatched. Germline V gene lookup returns CDR1 PRHDT and CDR2 FYEKMQ (reference sequence).